These T cell receptor beta chains were read from a single sample in a study of blood T cell repertoires in COVID-19. Measured with immunoSEQ multiplex PCR; TCRdb has only the in-frame clones, and not every one. The sample carries approximately 230,000 clones, around 88% recorded once. Source material: peripheral blood. These receptors were obtained from an elderly man with acute or convalescent COVID-19. CDR3s include the opening cysteine and the closing phenylalanine or tryptophan. A D gene is named only where the DNA matches it firmly. The size of a clone is reported for some rows only, either as once, few or many, or as a class for expanded clones.

j_call: TRBJ2-1
d_call: .
clone_size: .
v_call: TRBV28
cdr3_nt: TGTGCCAGCAGTTTTACACCCCCGTACAATGAGCAGTTCTTC
cdr3_aa: CASSFTPPYNEQFF

j_call: TRBJ2-5
d_call: TRBD2
clone_size: few
v_call: TRBV14
cdr3_nt: TGTGCCAGCAGCCGCATCCCTAGCGGGTCTTACCAAGAGACCCAGTACTTC
cdr3_aa: CASSRIPSGSYQETQYF

j_call: TRBJ2-7
d_call: .
clone_size: .
v_call: TRBV5-1
cdr3_nt: TGCGCCAGCAGCTTGGGCCAGTACTCCTACGAGCAGTACTTC
cdr3_aa: CASSLGQYSYEQYF

j_call: TRBJ1-3
d_call: .
clone_size: few
v_call: TRBV2
cdr3_nt: TGTGCCAGCATGCGAGGATCTGGAAACACCATATATTTT
cdr3_aa: CASMRGSGNTIYF

j_call: TRBJ2-7
d_call: TRBD1
clone_size: .
v_call: TRBV11-2
cdr3_nt: TGTGCCAGCAGCTTAGTTGACAGGGGGTTAGAGCAGTACTTC
cdr3_aa: CASSLVDRGLEQYF

j_call: TRBJ2-1
d_call: TRBD1
clone_size: .
v_call: TRBV5-1
cdr3_nt: TGCGCCAGCAGCTTGGGGGACAGGGACTTTTACAATGAGCAGTTCTTC
cdr3_aa: CASSLGDRDFYNEQFF

j_call: TRBJ2-7
d_call: .
clone_size: .
v_call: TRBV9
cdr3_nt: TGTGCCAGCAGCCCGAGCCCAAAAGTGAACGAGCAGTACTTC
cdr3_aa: CASSPSPKVNEQYF

j_call: TRBJ2-7
d_call: .
clone_size: .
v_call: TRBV19
cdr3_nt: TGTGCCAGTAGTCCGGGGAGAGAGTACGAGCAGTACTTC
cdr3_aa: CASSPGREYEQYF

j_call: TRBJ2-1
d_call: .
clone_size: .
v_call: TRBV9
cdr3_nt: TGTGCCAGCAGCGCAAGGACAAGCCCCTTCTACAATGAGCAGTTCTTC
cdr3_aa: CASSARTSPFYNEQFF

j_call: TRBJ2-2
d_call: .
clone_size: once
v_call: TRBV24-1
cdr3_nt: TGTGCAACGGGGGTCGGCACCGGGGAGCTGTTTTTT
cdr3_aa: CATGVGTGELFF

j_call: TRBJ2-7
d_call: .
clone_size: many
v_call: TRBV28
cdr3_nt: TGTGCCACCAAACAGGGCTACGAGCAGTACTTC
cdr3_aa: CATKQGYEQYF

j_call: TRBJ1-6
d_call: .
clone_size: .
v_call: TRBV19
cdr3_nt: TGTGCCAGTAGTATTACTGGAGGATACCGTTCACCCCTCCACTTT
cdr3_aa: CASSITGGYRSPLHF

j_call: TRBJ2-3
d_call: TRBD2
clone_size: .
v_call: TRBV6-5
cdr3_nt: TGTGCCAGTCAGACTAGCGGGAGGGCTACAGATACGCAGTATTTT
cdr3_aa: CASQTSGRATDTQYF

j_call: TRBJ1-5
d_call: TRBD1
clone_size: .
v_call: TRBV15
cdr3_nt: TGTGCCACCAGCAGAGAAGGAAGTTTCAGGGGGCGAAATCAGCCCCAGCATTTT
cdr3_aa: CATSREGSFRGRNQPQHF

j_call: TRBJ1-3
d_call: .
clone_size: .
v_call: TRBV27
cdr3_nt: TGTGCCAGCAGCCTAGCGGGCGACGGAAACACCATATATTTT
cdr3_aa: CASSLAGDGNTIYF

j_call: TRBJ2-1
d_call: TRBD2
clone_size: .
v_call: TRBV7-9
cdr3_nt: TGTGCCAGTACTAGCGGACTAACTTACAATGAGCAGTTCTTC
cdr3_aa: CASTSGLTYNEQFF

j_call: TRBJ1-5
d_call: .
clone_size: .
v_call: TRBV19
cdr3_nt: TGTGCCAGTACGGGGGGGCGCGTTCAGCCCCAGCATTTT
cdr3_aa: CASTGGRVQPQHF

j_call: TRBJ1-2
d_call: .
clone_size: .
v_call: TRBV6-5
cdr3_nt: TGTGCCATTATCGACAGAGGATTCTACACCTTC
cdr3_aa: CAIIDRGFYTF

j_call: TRBJ1-4
d_call: .
clone_size: .
v_call: TRBV6-2/TRBV6-3
cdr3_nt: TGTGCCAGCAGTTACTCGAAACGTCTCTATCATGAAAAACTGTTTTTT
cdr3_aa: CASSYSKRLYHEKLFF

j_call: TRBJ2-1
d_call: TRBD2
clone_size: .
v_call: TRBV7-3
cdr3_nt: TGTGCCAGCAGCTTAGCTACTAGCGGGAGCCAGATGGTAGAGCAGTTCTTC
cdr3_aa: CASSLATSGSQMVEQFF

j_call: TRBJ2-4
d_call: TRBD1
clone_size: .
v_call: TRBV7-2
cdr3_nt: TGTGCCAGCAGCCCTCGGGACAGGGTCGCCGCCAAAAACATTCAGTACTTC
cdr3_aa: CASSPRDRVAAKNIQYF

j_call: TRBJ2-1
d_call: .
clone_size: .
v_call: TRBV6-5
cdr3_nt: TGTGCCAGCAGTTATGACAGGCACTACAATGAGCAGTTCTTC
cdr3_aa: CASSYDRHYNEQFF

j_call: TRBJ2-4
d_call: .
clone_size: .
v_call: TRBV7-9
cdr3_nt: TGTGCCAGCAGCTTAGGGCAAGGGGTGGCCAAAAACATTCAGTACTTC
cdr3_aa: CASSLGQGVAKNIQYF

j_call: TRBJ2-7
d_call: TRBD2
clone_size: .
v_call: TRBV11-1
cdr3_nt: TGTGCCAGCAGCCGCGTGGGACTACCGTCCTACGAGCAGTACTTC
cdr3_aa: CASSRVGLPSYEQYF

j_call: TRBJ1-2
d_call: .
clone_size: .
v_call: TRBV12-3/TRBV12-4
cdr3_nt: TGTGCCAGCAGCTCCGGACAGCCCCGGGGTCTCACCTTC
cdr3_aa: CASSSGQPRGLTF

j_call: TRBJ1-1
d_call: .
clone_size: .
v_call: TRBV5-5
cdr3_nt: TGTGCCAGCAGCTTGCAGCGCATGAACACTGAAGCTTTCTTT
cdr3_aa: CASSLQRMNTEAFF

j_call: TRBJ2-2
d_call: .
clone_size: .
v_call: TRBV11-1
cdr3_nt: TGTGCCAGCAGCCCCCTACAGAGTCTGTTCGTGCTGTTTTTT
cdr3_aa: CASSPLQSLFVLFF